The clone carrying this T cell receptor (beta chain) showed up just a few times. This record comes from a study of radiation and T cells in renal cell carcinoma. Repertoires were generated with immunoSEQ multiplex PCR, while TCRdb's copy carries only in-frame clones and drops some. Of 10,000 to 15,000 clones listed, 30% to 40% were seen once; the top ten hold 15%. The sample's treatment: 15 Gy SBRT to primary tumor, nephrectomy 4 weeks later. This CDR3 region has 18 residues. The clonotype comes from a man aged 55 to 70 with renal cell carcinoma. The starting material was tumor tissue, obtained from a patient whose treatment included radiotherapy and nephrectomy. The chain employs TRBV1 and TRBJ2-7; the table's D call, TRBD2, has no DNA check behind it. TRBV1 is labeled a pseudogene. The DNA of the CDR3 is TGCACCAGCAGCCAAGATGATGGTAGCGGGGGTGTCTTCTACGAGCAGTACGTC. It translates to CTSSQDDGSGGVFYEQYV.